This T cell receptor beta chain was identified during a study of low-dose radiotherapy and immunotherapy resistance in tumors (dated by TCRdb to between 2022 and 2023). Regarding the complete study: In Cohort 1, each fraction delivered 0.5 Gy every 2 weeks, and the prescribed total PTV dose was 6.5 Gy. In Cohort 2, 1 Gy per fraction was delivered every two weeks, for a total of 13 Gy over 26 weeks. Eight patients were included in the translational analysis: three from the first dose cohort and the first five from the second dose cohort. Patients were given nivolumab as a 240 mg flat dose every two weeks and ipilimumab at 1 mg/kg every six weeks, with both drugs delivered intravenously. Cyclophosphamide 200 mg/m2 was administered intravenously every two weeks, one day before each radiation and immunotherapy administration. Starting on cycle 1 day 1, patients took 300 mg of aspirin by mouth once a day for four cycles. The trial did not randomize participants into treatment groups.

Data came from an Illumina HiSeq 2500. First-strand cDNA was synthesized with Superscript III and a set of TRAV- and TRBV-specific primers, covering both TCRalpha and TCRbeta chains. A roughly 19-cycle PCR with Phusion amplified the TCRs, pairing a constant-region primer with the adapter that was attached to the V primers. The MessageAmp II aRNA Amplification Kit was used to amplify the isolated mRNA, with in vitro transcription run for roughly 16 hours at 37 degrees C. mRNA for TCR sequencing was isolated with the Dynabeads mRNA DIRECT Purification Kit. A second roughly 25-cycle Phusion PCR added indexed Illumina adapters, and products were purified with AMPure XP beads. The paper's processing steps were these. Using custom Perl scripts, TCR sequences that encoded the same protein were pooled, out-of-frame sequences were dropped, and the abundance of each clonotype was calculated. The analysis excluded TCR sequences that were supported by just one read. The metrics used to describe the repertoires included Shannon entropy, Gini index, clonality, richness, and the frequency of TCRs shared between repertoires. TCRdb handled the public reads itself, with Q25 trimming in fastp and clone calling in MiXCR, and kept productive beta chains. Each CDR3 protein gets just one entry, which takes the most common genes and DNA from the rows behind it. For this entry, the V and J calls and clone size follow TCRdb and not the study's own pipeline. Present in this sample are under 90,000 distinct CDR3 sequences, about 18% of which were seen just once. Roughly 2.8% of the sample rests with the top ten.

V is pruned by 8 bases and J by 1 base, leaving 5 bases of the junction without a gene match. From the cysteine up to the phenylalanine, the CDR3 has a length of 14 residues. The CDR3 DNA has 42 bases and is translated from base 1. Sequences MNHEY (CDR1) and SMNVEV (CDR2) are obtained from the germline V gene (reference sequence). In this sample, this clonotype turned up many times. The clone's antigen remains unknown. No quality values exist for individual bases; no much larger clone is one base distant. In light of the paper, this sample's time point label describes: before trial treatment. Donors were enrolled in RACIN, a single-arm phase I dose-escalation trial combining nivolumab, ipilimumab, aspirin, low-dose cyclophosphamide and low-dose radiotherapy. Patients with advanced, TIL-negative solid tumors were considered eligible.

The rearranged segments are TRBV27 and TRBJ2-1, with TRBD2 matching 7 junction bases. The sequence was obtained from a male donor with prostate cancer. This sample comprised PBMCs, obtained before treatment. The DNA sequence is given as TGTGCCAGCTCTTGGGGGGGGTCCTACAATGAGCAGTTCTTC. Translated, this is CASSWGGSYNEQFF.